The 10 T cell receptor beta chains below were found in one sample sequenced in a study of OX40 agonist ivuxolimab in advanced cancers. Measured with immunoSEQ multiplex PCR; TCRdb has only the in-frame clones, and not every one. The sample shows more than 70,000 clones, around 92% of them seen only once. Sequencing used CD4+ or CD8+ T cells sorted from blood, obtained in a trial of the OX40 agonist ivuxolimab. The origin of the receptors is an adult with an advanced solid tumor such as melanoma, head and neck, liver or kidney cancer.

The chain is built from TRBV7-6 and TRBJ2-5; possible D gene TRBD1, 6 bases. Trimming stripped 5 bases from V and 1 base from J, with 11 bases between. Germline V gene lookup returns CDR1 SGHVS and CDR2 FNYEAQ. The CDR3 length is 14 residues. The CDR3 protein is CASSPRTVQETQYF. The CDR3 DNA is TGTGCCAGCAGCCCCCGGACAGTCCAAGAGACCCAGTACTTC. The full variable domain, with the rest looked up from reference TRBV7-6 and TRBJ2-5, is GAGVSQSPRYKVTKRGQDVALRCDPISGHVSLYWYRQALGQGPEFLTYFNYEAQQDKSGLPNDRFSAERPEGSISTLTIQRTEQRDSAMYRCASSPRTVQETQYFGPGTRLLVL.

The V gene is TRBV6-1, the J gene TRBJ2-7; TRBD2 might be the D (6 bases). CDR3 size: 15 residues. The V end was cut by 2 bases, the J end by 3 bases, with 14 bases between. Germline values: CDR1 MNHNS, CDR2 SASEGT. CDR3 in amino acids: CASSESPAGGYEQYF. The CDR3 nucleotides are TGTGCCAGCAGTGAATCCCCAGCCGGGGGCTACGAGCAGTACTTC.

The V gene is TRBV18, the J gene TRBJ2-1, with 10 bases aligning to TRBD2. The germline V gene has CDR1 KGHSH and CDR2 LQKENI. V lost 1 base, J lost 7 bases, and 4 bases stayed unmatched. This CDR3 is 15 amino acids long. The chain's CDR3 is CASSPQRGGGNEQFF. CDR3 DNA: TGTGCCAGCTCACCACAGCGGGGGGGCGGAAATGAGCAGTTCTTC.

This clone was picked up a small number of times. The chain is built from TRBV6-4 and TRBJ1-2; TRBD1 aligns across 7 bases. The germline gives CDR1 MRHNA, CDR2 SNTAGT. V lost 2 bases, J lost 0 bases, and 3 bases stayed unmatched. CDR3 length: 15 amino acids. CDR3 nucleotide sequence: TGTGCCAGCAGTGACGCGCAGGGGGCTAACTATGGCTACACCTTC. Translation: CASSDAQGANYGYTF.

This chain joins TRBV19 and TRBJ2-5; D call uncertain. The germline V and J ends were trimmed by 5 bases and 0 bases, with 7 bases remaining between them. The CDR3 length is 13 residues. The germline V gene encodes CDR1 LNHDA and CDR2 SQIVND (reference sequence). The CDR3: CASSVFHQETQYF. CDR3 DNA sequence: TGTGCCAGTAGTGTGTTCCACCAAGAGACCCAGTACTTC.

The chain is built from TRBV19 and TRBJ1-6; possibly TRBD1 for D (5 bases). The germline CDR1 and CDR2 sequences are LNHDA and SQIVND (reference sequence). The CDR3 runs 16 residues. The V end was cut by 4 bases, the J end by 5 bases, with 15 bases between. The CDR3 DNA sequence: TGTGCCAGTAGTACACGGGACGGATACAATAATTCACCCCTCCACTTT. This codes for CASSTRDGYNNSPLHF.

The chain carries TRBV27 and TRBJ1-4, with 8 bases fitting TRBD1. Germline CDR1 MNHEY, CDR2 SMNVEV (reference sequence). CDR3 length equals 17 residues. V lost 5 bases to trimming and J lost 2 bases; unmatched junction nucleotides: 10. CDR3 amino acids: CASSLWGRGPTNEKLFF. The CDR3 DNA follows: TGTGCCAGCAGTCTTTGGGGCAGGGGGCCGACTAATGAAAAACTGTTTTTT. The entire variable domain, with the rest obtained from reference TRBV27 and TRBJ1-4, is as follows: EAQVTQNPRYLITVTGKKLTVTCSQNMNHEYMSWYRQDPGLGLRQIYYSMNVEVTDKGDVPEGYKVSRKEKRNFPLILESPSPNQTSLYFCASSLWGRGPTNEKLFFGSGTQLSVL.

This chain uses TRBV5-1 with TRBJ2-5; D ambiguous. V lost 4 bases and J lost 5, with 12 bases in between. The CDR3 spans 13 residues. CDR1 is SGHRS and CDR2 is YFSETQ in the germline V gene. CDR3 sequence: CASSPIPHETQYF. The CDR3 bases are TGCGCCAGCAGCCCCATACCCCATGAGACCCAGTACTTC.

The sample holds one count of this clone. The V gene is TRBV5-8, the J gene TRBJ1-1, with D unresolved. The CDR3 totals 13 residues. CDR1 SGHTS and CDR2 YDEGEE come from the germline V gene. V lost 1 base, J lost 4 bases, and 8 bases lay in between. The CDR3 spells CASSLNWGTEAFF. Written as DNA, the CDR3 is TGTGCCAGCAGCTTGAACTGGGGCACTGAAGCTTTCTTT.

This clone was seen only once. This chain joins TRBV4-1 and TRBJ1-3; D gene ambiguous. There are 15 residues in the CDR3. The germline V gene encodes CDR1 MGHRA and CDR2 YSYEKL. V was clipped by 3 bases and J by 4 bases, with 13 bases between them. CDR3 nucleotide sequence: TGCGCCAGCAGCCAGCAGTGGTTGAGCGGAAACACCATATATTTT. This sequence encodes CASSQQWLSGNTIYF.